Listed below are T cell receptor beta chains from one sample, sequenced in a study of T-cell memory formation after mild COVID-19. Each CDR3 protein is one row after TCRdb ran MiXCR on the 5' RACE reads. The sample carries about 200,000 distinct CDR3 sequences, over 9.5% recorded once. The sequencing input was PBMCs or a T cell subset sorted from them (not recorded which). The receptors were sampled from a man aged 18 to 35 who had mild COVID-19 (a few samples of this study predate the infection). Cell type and time point are not known. Each CDR3 is given with its conserved first and last residue. A D gene is named only where the DNA matches it firmly. Rows give clone size only sometimes, using once, few, many, or a class for an expanded clone.

v_call,j_call,clone_size,d_call,cdr3_aa,cdr3_nt
TRBV7-2,TRBJ1-2,-,-,CASSGWEGYGYTF,TGTGCCAGCAGCGGATGGGAGGGCTATGGCTACACCTTC
TRBV28,TRBJ2-3,-,TRBD2,CASGGGNTDTQYF,TGTGCCAGCGGCGGGGGGAACACAGATACGCAGTATTTT
TRBV29-1,TRBJ1-5,few,TRBD1,CSASTGANQPQHF,TGCAGCGCCTCGACAGGGGCCAATCAGCCCCAGCATTTT
TRBV6-5,TRBJ1-1,few,TRBD1,CASSYGTAPNTEAFF,TGTGCCAGCAGTTACGGGACAGCCCCGAACACTGAAGCTTTCTTT
TRBV28,TRBJ1-3,few,-,CASLGANSGNTIYF,TGTGCCAGCCTTGGAGCCAACTCTGGAAACACCATATATTTT
TRBV30,TRBJ2-3,-,TRBD2,CAWRRRGGLDTQYF,TGTGCCTGGAGAAGGCGGGGGGGTTTAGATACGCAGTATTTT
TRBV4-3,TRBJ1-1,-,-,CASSRIGGHEAFF,TGCGCCAGCAGCCGGATAGGGGGGCATGAAGCTTTCTTT
TRBV7-9,TRBJ2-1,-,TRBD2,CASSPGTSGLGEQFF,TGTGCCAGCAGCCCCGGGACTAGCGGCCTCGGTGAGCAGTTCTTC
TRBV7-9,TRBJ2-2,many,-,CASTGPTGELFF,TGTGCCAGCACGGGGCCCACCGGGGAGCTGTTTTTT
TRBV20-1,TRBJ2-1,many,-,CSVRTLRLSYNEQFF,TGCAGTGTTAGGACTCTACGCCTTTCCTACAATGAGCAGTTCTTC
TRBV5-1,TRBJ2-7,-,-,CASSLDPRTETNYEQYF,TGCGCCAGCAGCTTGGATCCCAGGACAGAGACCAACTACGAGCAGTACTTC
TRBV5-1,TRBJ2-1,many,TRBD1,CASSWTGGNEQFF,TGCGCCAGCAGCTGGACAGGGGGAAATGAGCAGTTCTTC
TRBV5-1,TRBJ2-3,few,TRBD2,CASSSRTSGLPDTQYF,TGCGCCAGCAGCTCAAGGACTAGTGGGCTGCCAGATACGCAGTATTTT
TRBV28,TRBJ1-2,-,-,CASRTEGYGYTF,TGTGCCAGCAGGACAGAAGGCTATGGCTACACCTTC
TRBV20-1,TRBJ2-3,few,TRBD1,CSARRTGGGSTDTQYF,TGCAGTGCTAGGCGGACAGGGGGCGGGAGCACAGATACGCAGTATTTT
TRBV20-1,TRBJ2-1,few,TRBD2,CSANSGAWMEQFF,TGCAGTGCTAATAGCGGGGCATGGATGGAGCAGTTCTTC
TRBV20-1,TRBJ2-1,-,-,CSARSGYNEQFF,TGCAGTGCTAGATCCGGCTACAATGAGCAGTTCTTC
TRBV11-2,TRBJ1-2,-,-,CASSLSSHYGEEGYGYTF,TGTGCCAGCAGCCTATCCTCGCACTACGGCGAAGAAGGCTATGGCTACACCTTC
TRBV7-9,TRBJ2-2,-,-,CATGGTTNTGELFF,TGTGCCACCGGGGGGACAACGAACACCGGGGAGCTGTTTTTT
TRBV2,TRBJ2-7,few,-,CASSVSPAYEQYF,TGTGCCAGCAGTGTGTCCCCGGCCTACGAGCAGTACTTC